This TCR beta chain emerged from a study of blood T cells in healthy people across ages. On this clonotype itself: Its antigen is undetermined.

The use of a sample-barcoded 5' primer and a J-beta primer mix characterized a second PCR of about 7 to 12 cycles. From the 5' RACE reads, TCRdb called clonotypes with MiXCR, one entry per CDR3 protein. The profile shows under 750,000 distinct CDR3 sequences, 47% of them singletons. The germline V and J ends were trimmed by 4 bases and 0 bases, with 16 bases remaining between them. CDR3 length: 16 residues. CDR1 SGHRS and CDR2 YFSETQ come from the germline V gene. Notes on the study in general: Both higher diversity and more naive CD4+ cells marked long-lived donors when set against aged donors. TCR beta diversity tracked closely with naive T cell percentage.

Per sample, at least 6 micrograms of total RNA were extracted. The specimen was blood. This rearrangement joins TRBV5-1 to TRBJ2-5; possibly TRBD2 for D (6 bases). The TCR was taken from a man at least 80 years old in good health. In DNA form, the CDR3 reads TGCGCCAGCAGCCCGGCGGGAAGAGAGAACCAAGAGACCCAGTACTTC. It encodes CASSPAGRENQETQYF.